This T cell receptor (beta chain) stems from a study of T cell responses to AZD1222 COVID-19 vaccine (dated by TCRdb to the early 2020s). Regarding the complete study: AZD1222 recipients with second doses at about 4 weeks or about 12 weeks were pooled, because spike-specific TCR depth and breadth did not differ between schedules. A total of 233 trial participants underwent TCR sequencing, of whom nearly 210 received two doses of AZD1222 and about 25 received two doses of the MenACWY control vaccine. Trial participants were enrolled into age subgroups of 18-55, 56-69 and 70-plus years, which contained about 150, 28 and 57 TCR-sequenced participants, respectively. Overall study results and their limits: Because no day 14 peak-response samples were available, the repertoires could be characterized only after the peak T cell response. The 56-69-year group was small, and its depth increase did not reach significance, likely because of low power. Most participants were white British and females outnumbered males, and the authors suggested that clonal diversity may have been underestimated. Only five to seven AZD1222 recipients were SARS-CoV-2 seropositive at baseline, limiting conclusions about previously exposed vaccinees. A significant rise in spike-specific TCR breadth and depth was observed after two AZD1222 doses relative to day 0 and relative to MenACWY recipients. CD4 TCRs associated with the vaccine covered the entire spike protein, and the dominant responses were in regions 160-218 and 743-854. Nearly half of unique spike-specific TCRs reportedly recognized epitopes outside regions mutated in the B.1.351 and B.1.1.7 variants.

The CDR3 regions of human TCRbeta chains were subjected to immunosequencing. In the original analysis: Repertoire TCRs were matched against a reference library of SARS-CoV-2-specific TCRs generated with the MIRA antigen-specificity platform. Breadth was defined as the fraction of unique TCRs that were SARS-CoV-2-associated, and depth was defined as the fraction of total T cells that were SARS-CoV-2-associated. Using the MIRA data, each spike-specific TCR was mapped to the spike region that the TCR reacts to and placed in a CD4 or CD8 class. Log10-transformed breadth and depth values were compared by one-way ANOVA with Sidak's multiple comparisons tests. Held by TCRdb, this immuneACCESS table contains in-frame sequences only and omits some clones. Under half of the omission traces to an unresolved V gene where checked; the cause of the rest is unknown. V and J calls and clone size are given by that table; D and trimming were obtained from the DNA. For this sample there are 95,000 to 150,000 clones; approximately 92% appear just once. 1.1% of the sample lies in the top ten.

Inclusive of the bounding cysteine and phenylalanine, the CDR3 is 15 residues long. The DNA shown is the 45-base CDR3, in frame from base 1. V has 5 bases trimmed and J has 3 bases trimmed; junction bases matching no gene number 10. The germline V gene (reference sequence) gives CDR1 as MNHEY and CDR2 as SMNVEV. The meaning of the sample's time point label: baseline before first vaccination. Vaccinee samples were obtained from the UK trials COV001 and COV002, which included a single-blind randomized controlled phase 2/3 trial of AZD1222 (ChAdOx1 nCoV-19) in healthy adults. Trial participant PBMC samples were collected at day 0 and day 28 after the second dose for TCRbeta chain sequencing. Details on this clone: This receptor's antigen is unknown. No much larger clone is present one base from it, and per-base qualities are unavailable.

The sequence derives from an adult in good health. Material: peripheral blood, obtained on day 0 of AZD1222 vaccination. Recombination joined TRBV27 with TRBJ2-7, with TRBD1 matching 7 junction bases. The nucleotide sequence is given as TGTGCCAGCAGTGCTTTGGTGGCAGGGGGCTACGAGCAGTACTTC. This encodes CASSALVAGGYEQYF.